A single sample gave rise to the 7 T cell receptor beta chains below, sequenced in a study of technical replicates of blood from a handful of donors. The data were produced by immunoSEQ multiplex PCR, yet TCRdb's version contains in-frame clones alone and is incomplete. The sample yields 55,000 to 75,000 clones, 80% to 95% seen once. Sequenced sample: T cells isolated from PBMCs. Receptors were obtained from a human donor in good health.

This CDR3 reads CASSYHQGTEAFF. Here the CDR3 DNA reads TGTGCCAGCAGTTACCATCAGGGCACTGAAGCTTTCTTT. The chain uses TRBV6-5 and TRBJ1-1; D possibly corresponds to TRBD1 (5 bases). The CDR3 extends over 13 amino acids. V was trimmed by 2 bases and J by 4 bases, leaving 8 bases between them. The germline gives CDR1 MNHEY, CDR2 SVGAGI.

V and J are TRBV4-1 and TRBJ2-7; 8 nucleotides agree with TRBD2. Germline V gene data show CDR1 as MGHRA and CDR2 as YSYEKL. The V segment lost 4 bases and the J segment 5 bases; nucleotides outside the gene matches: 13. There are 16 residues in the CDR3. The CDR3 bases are TGCGCCAGCAGCCCGACGGGCAGCGGGGGCTACGACGAGCAGTACTTC. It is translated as CASSPTGSGGYDEQYF.

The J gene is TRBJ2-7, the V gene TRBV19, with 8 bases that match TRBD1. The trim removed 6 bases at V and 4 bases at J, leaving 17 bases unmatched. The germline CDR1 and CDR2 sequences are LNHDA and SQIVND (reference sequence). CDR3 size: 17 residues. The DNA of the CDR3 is TGTGCCAGTAGCTGGACAGGGAGGAACCCTACCCTATACGAGCAGTACTTC. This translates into CASSWTGRNPTLYEQYF.

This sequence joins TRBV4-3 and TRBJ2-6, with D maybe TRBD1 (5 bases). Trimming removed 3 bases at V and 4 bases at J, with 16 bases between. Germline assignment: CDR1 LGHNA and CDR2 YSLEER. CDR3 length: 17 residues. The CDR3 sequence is CASSHSWEGAGANVLTF. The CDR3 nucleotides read TGCGCCAGCAGCCATTCCTGGGAAGGGGCGGGGGCCAACGTCCTGACTTTC.

The CDR3 nucleotides read TGTGCCAGTGCGACGGGTGGCCCCCAGCATTTT. Its protein is CASATGGPQHF. The chain uses TRBV28 and TRBJ1-5, with D hard to call. V was pared by 9 bases and J by 10 bases, with 13 bases between. CDR3 length equals 11 residues. Germline lookup yields CDR1 MDHEN and CDR2 SYDVKM.

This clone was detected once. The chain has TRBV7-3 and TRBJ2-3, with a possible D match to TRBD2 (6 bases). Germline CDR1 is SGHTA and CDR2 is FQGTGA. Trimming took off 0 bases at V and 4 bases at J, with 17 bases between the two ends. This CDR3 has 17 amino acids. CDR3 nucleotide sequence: TGTGCCAGCAGCTTAACTGGTCTAACGGGAGTACCAGATACGCAGTATTTT. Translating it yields CASSLTGLTGVPDTQYF. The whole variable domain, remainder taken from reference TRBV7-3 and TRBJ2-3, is GAGVSQTPSNKVTEKGKYVELRCDPISGHTALYWYRQSLGQGPEFLIYFQGTGAADDSGLPNDRFFAVRPEGSVSTLKIQRTERGDSAVYLCASSLTGLTGVPDTQYFGPGTRLTVL.

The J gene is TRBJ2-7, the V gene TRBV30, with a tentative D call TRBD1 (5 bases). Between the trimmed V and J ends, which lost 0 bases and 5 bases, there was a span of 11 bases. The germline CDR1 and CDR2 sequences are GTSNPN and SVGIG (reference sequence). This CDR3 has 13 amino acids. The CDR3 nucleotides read TGTGCCTGGAGTGTTGGACACTTGGACGAGCAGTACTTC. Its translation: CAWSVGHLDEQYF.